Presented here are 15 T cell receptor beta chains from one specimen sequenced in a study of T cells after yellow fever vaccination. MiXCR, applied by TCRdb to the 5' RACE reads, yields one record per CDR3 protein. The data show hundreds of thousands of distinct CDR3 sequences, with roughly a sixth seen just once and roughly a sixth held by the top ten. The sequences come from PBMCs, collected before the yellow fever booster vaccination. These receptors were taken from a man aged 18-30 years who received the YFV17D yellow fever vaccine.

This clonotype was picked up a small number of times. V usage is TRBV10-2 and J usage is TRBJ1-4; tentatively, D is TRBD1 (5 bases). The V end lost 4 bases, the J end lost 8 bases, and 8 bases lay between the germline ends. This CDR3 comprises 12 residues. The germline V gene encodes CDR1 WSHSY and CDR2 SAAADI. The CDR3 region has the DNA TGCGCCAGCAGTGGAGGGGCGGAAAAACTGTTTTTT. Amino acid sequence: CASSGGAEKLFF.

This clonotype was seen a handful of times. The CDR3 here is CASSFDGYEQYV. The CDR3 DNA sequence: TGCGCCAGCAGCTTCGACGGCTACGAGCAGTACGTC. The V gene is TRBV5-1, the J gene TRBJ2-7; D not certain. The V end was cut by 2 bases, the J end by 3 bases, with 6 bases between. This CDR3 has 12 residues. CDR1 is SGHRS, CDR2 YFSETQ, per germline.

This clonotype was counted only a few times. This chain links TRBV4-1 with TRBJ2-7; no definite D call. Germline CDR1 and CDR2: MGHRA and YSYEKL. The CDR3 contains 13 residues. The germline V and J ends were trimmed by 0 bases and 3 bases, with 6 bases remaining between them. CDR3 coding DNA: TGCGCCAGCAGCCAAGAACCTCTCTACGAGCAGTACGTC. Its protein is CASSQEPLYEQYV.

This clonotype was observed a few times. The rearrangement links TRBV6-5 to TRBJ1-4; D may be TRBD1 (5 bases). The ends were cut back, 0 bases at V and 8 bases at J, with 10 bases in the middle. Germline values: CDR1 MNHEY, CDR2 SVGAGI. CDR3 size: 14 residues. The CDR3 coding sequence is TGTGCCAGCAGTTACTCACAGGTCAGGGAAAAACTGTTTTTT. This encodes CASSYSQVREKLFF.

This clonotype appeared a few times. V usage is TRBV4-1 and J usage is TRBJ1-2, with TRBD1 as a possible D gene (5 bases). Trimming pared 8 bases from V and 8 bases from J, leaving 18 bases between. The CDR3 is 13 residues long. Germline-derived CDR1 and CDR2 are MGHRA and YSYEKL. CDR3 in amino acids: CASRGRDRGGYTF. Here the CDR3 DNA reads TGCGCCAGCCGTGGACGGGACCGAGGGGGCTACACCTTC.

The chain's CDR3 is CASSLALVEWKGELFF. DNA for the CDR3: TGTGCCAGCAGCTTAGCGCTCGTCGAGTGGAAGGGGGAGCTGTTTTTT. The chain carries TRBV7-2 and TRBJ2-2; D gene ambiguous. The V end lost 0 bases, the J end lost 8 bases, and 16 bases lay between the germline ends. The CDR3 consists of 16 residues. Germline CDR1 reads SGHTA; CDR2 reads FQGNSA.

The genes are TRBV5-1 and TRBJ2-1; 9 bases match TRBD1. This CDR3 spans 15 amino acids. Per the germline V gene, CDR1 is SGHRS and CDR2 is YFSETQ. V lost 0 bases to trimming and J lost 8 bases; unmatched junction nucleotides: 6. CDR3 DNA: TGCGCCAGCAGCTTGGAGGGACAGGGTTGGGATGAGCAGTTCTTC. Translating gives CASSLEGQGWDEQFF.

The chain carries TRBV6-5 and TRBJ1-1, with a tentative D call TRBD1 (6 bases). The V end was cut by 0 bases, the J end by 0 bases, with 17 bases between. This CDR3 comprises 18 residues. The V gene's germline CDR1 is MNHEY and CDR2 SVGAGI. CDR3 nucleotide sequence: TGTGCCAGCAGTTACTCCACGGACAGAATGGACATGAACACTGAAGCTTTCTTT. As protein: CASSYSTDRMDMNTEAFF.

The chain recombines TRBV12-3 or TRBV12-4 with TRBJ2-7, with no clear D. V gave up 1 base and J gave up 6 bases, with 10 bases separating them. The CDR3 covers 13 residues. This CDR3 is CASSLVSSGEQYV. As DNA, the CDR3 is TGTGCCAGCAGTTTAGTATCCTCGGGCGAGCAGTACGTC.

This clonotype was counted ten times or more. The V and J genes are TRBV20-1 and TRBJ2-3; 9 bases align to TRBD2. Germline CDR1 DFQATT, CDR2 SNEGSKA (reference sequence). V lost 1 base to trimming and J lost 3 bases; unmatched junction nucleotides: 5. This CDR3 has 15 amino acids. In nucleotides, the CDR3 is TGCAGTGCTAGAGTTGGTAGCGGGGGAACAGATACGCAGTATTTT. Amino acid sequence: CSARVGSGGTDTQYF.

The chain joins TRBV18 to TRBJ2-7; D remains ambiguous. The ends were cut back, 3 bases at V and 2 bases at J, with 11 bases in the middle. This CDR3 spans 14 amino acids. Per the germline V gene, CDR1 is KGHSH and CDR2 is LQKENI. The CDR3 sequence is CASSPELRTYEQYV. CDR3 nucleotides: TGTGCCAGCTCACCGGAGCTCAGGACCTACGAGCAGTACGTC.

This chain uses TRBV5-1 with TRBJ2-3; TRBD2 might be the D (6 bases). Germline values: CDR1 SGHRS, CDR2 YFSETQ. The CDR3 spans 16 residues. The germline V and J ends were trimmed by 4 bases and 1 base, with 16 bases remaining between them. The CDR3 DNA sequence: TGCGCCAGCAGCCGGGTAGGCGGGATTGGCACAGATACGCAGTATTTT. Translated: CASSRVGGIGTDTQYF.

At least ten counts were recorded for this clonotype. The CDR3 loop reads CSVVLDNQPQHF. CDR3 DNA: TGCAGCGTTGTGTTGGACAATCAGCCCCAGCATTTT. J is TRBJ1-5 and V is TRBV29-1; D not certain. Germline V gene lookup returns CDR1 SQVTM and CDR2 ANQGSEA. With 4 bases removed from V and 3 bases from J, the gap between germline ends came to 7 bases. The CDR3 is made up of 12 amino acids.

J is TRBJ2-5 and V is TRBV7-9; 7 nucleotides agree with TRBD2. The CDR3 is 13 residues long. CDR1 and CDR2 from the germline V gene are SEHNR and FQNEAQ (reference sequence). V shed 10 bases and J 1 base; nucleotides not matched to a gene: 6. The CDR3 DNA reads TGTGCCAACTCGCGCGGGGGCCAAGAGACCCAGTACTTC. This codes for CANSRGGQETQYF.

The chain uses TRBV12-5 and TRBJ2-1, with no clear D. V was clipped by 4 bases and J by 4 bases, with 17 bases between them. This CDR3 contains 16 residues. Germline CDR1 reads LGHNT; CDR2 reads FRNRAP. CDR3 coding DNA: TGTGCTAGTGGTTCGCGACTGAACGACCCATACAATGAGCAGTTCTTC. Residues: CASGSRLNDPYNEQFF.